This TCR beta chain appears in the sequencing data of a study of blood T cell repertoires in COVID-19. Study background: COVID-19 samples, acute and convalescent, were from the United States, Italy and Spain. T cells, B-cell-depleted T cells, or PBMCs supplied cDNA or gDNA.

Original processing notes: Estimation of nucleated cell counts was performed using reference gene primer amplification. Only in-frame clones appear in the TCRdb table, and some are missing; sequencing was by immunoSEQ multiplex PCR. V, J and clone size are those of that table, while D and trimming were read from the DNA. The data hold 200,000 to 300,000 clones, with 80% to 95% observed a single time. Enrollment of patients from Seattle took place during active infection, with longitudinal follow-up. The germline V and J ends were trimmed by 6 bases and 7 bases, with 13 bases remaining between them. The CDR3 totals 13 residues. The germline CDR1 and CDR2 sequences are MNHNY and SVGAGI (reference sequence).

The chain carries TRBV6-6 and TRBJ2-1; D is undetermined. Sequencing was performed on peripheral blood. This clonotype originated in a man aged 30-40 years with COVID-19, enrolled during active disease. CDR3 bases: TGTGCCAGCAGCCCCGACTCACGGAATGAGCAGTTCTTC. Encoded protein: CASSPDSRNEQFF.